This T cell receptor beta chain is drawn from a study of CD8+ T cells in alopecia areata. Study-level information: The SALT score measured affected scalp surface percentage in treated patients. Notes on the study in general: Patients shared TCRs less clearly than mice did, possibly owing to HLA. Higher clonality and more expanded CD8+ clones appeared in lesional than normal scalp.

Trimming removed 0 bases from V and 0 bases from J; junction bases left unmatched: 7. CDR3 size: 19 residues. CDR1 is LGHNA and CDR2 is YNFKEQ in the germline V gene. The treatment was: oral pan-JAK inhibitor, 5-10 mg twice daily. RNA extraction and reverse transcription yielded cDNA as sequencing template. Data came from immunoSEQ multiplex PCR; TCRdb stores just in-frame clones and leaves some out. The sample lists hundreds of thousands of clones; approximately 38% were seen once. Details on this clone: Its antigen is still unknown.

The TCR comes from a human donor with alopecia areata. The input for sequencing was CD4+ T cells sorted from blood, taken at approximately week 34, from a patient treated with tofacitinib. This sequence joins TRBV4-2 and TRBJ2-3, with 12 nucleotides matching TRBD2. CDR3 DNA: TGTGCCAGCAGCCAAGAAGCGACTAGCGGGGGCTTTAGCACAGATACGCAGTATTTT. Its protein product is CASSQEATSGGFSTDTQYF.